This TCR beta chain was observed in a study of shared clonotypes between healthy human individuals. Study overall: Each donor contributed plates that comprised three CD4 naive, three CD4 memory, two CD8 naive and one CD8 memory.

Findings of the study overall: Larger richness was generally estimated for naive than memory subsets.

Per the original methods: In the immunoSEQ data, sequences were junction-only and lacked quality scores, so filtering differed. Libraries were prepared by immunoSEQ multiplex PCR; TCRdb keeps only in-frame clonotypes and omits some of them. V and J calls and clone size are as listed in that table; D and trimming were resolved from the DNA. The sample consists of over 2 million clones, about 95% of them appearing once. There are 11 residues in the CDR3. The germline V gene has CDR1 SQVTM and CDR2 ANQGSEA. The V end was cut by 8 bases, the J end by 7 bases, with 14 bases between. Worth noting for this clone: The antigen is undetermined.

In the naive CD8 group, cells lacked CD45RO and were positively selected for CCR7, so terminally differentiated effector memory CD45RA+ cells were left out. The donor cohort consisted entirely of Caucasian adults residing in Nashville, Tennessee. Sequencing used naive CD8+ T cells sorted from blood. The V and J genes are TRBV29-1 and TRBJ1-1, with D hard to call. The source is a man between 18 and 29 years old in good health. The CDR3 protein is CSFTEQNEAFF. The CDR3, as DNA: TGCAGCTTCACGGAGCAGAATGAAGCTTTCTTT. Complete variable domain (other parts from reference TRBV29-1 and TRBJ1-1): SAVISQKPSRDICQRGTSLTIQCQVDSQVTMMFWYRQQPGQSLTLIATANQGSEATYESGFVIDKFPISRPNLTFSTLTVSNMSPEDSSIYLCSFTEQNEAFFGQGTRLTVV.